Below are 32 T cell receptor beta chains sequenced from a single sample in a study of T cell repertoires in cytomegalovirus infection. Which antigens these TCRs recognize remains unknown. TCRdb processed the reads anew with MiXCR; each CDR3 protein has one entry. The profile shows around 71,000 distinct CDR3 sequences, 20% to 25% of them singletons. The specimen was CD8+ T cells from cultured PBMCs, collected from culture after CMV antigen stimulation. The receptor set was obtained from a human donor in good health (CMV status not recorded). Some clones in this sample may be carry-over from other donors' samples.

This clonotype showed up just a few times. The chain recombines TRBV19 with TRBJ1-1; a weak D match, TRBD1 (6 bases). V lost 2 bases and J lost 5, with 12 bases in between. The germline V gene has CDR1 LNHDA and CDR2 SQIVND (reference sequence). This CDR3 contains 14 residues. In DNA, the CDR3 is TGTGCCAGTAGTATAATAGGGGGATGGACTGAAGCTTTCTTT. Its protein is CASSIIGGWTEAFF.

V and J are TRBV11-2 and TRBJ2-5, with D perhaps TRBD1 (5 bases). Germline V CDR1 and CDR2: SGHAT, FQNNGV. Between the trimmed V and J ends, which lost 6 bases and 5 bases, there was a span of 22 bases. The CDR3 runs to 16 residues. Here the CDR3 reads CASSSYPTAARETQYF. CDR3 DNA: TGTGCCAGCAGTTCATACCCGACAGCCGCGAGGGAGACCCAGTACTTC.

The chain has TRBV20-1 and TRBJ2-7, with 10 nucleotides matching TRBD1. CDR1 is DFQATT and CDR2 is SNEGSKA in the germline V gene (reference sequence). The trim removed 6 bases at V and 3 bases at J, leaving 8 bases unmatched. This CDR3 spans 14 amino acids. This CDR3 is CSATGTGEIYEQYF. The CDR3 DNA sequence: TGCAGTGCAACCGGGACAGGGGAAATCTACGAGCAGTACTTC.

The V call is TRBV20-1, the J call TRBJ2-3; possible D gene TRBD1, 7 bases. The germline gives CDR1 DFQATT, CDR2 SNEGSKA (reference sequence). Trimming shortened V by 0 bases and J by 4 bases, and 14 bases separated the two germline ends. CDR3 size: 15 residues. DNA of the CDR3: TGCAGTGCTAGAGACCCACAGGGGAGGCCAGATACGCAGTATTTT. Translation gives CSARDPQGRPDTQYF.

The J gene is TRBJ2-7, the V gene TRBV6-6; 8 bases are a match to TRBD1. This CDR3 has 11 residues. Trimming at V came to 8 bases and at J to 7 bases, leaving 4 bases not matched to a gene. Per the germline V gene, CDR1 is MNHNY and CDR2 is SVGAGI (reference sequence). The chain's CDR3 is CASRTGREQYF. The CDR3 DNA sequence: TGTGCCAGCCGGACAGGGAGGGAGCAGTACTTC.

V is TRBV5-6 and J is TRBJ2-1; 10 nucleotides match TRBD2. The V gene end was trimmed by 0 bases and the J gene end by 6 bases; junction bases not matched to a gene: 9. This CDR3 is built from 17 residues. Germline assignment: CDR1 SGHDT and CDR2 YYEEEE. The CDR3 region is CASSLAYSGGPTNEQFF. In nucleotides, the CDR3 is TGTGCCAGCAGCTTGGCCTATAGCGGGGGGCCCACCAATGAGCAGTTCTTC.

This sequence joins TRBV27 and TRBJ2-5; no reliable D call. Germline CDR1 MNHEY, CDR2 SMNVEV (reference sequence). The CDR3 sequence is 15 residues long. The V end lost 5 bases, the J end lost 4 bases, and 17 bases lay between the germline ends. The chain's CDR3 is CASSPFPVPSETQYF. As DNA, the CDR3 is TGTGCCAGCAGTCCGTTTCCAGTCCCCTCAGAGACCCAGTACTTC.

There are a few counts of this clonotype. The rearrangement uses TRBV7-9 and TRBJ2-5; 9 bases map to TRBD1. Germline V lookup: CDR1 SEHNR, CDR2 FQNEAQ (reference sequence). J lost 5 bases, V lost 6 bases, and 10 bases had no gene match. The length of the CDR3 is 15 residues. CDR3 region: CASSHRDREFETQYF. CDR3 coding DNA: TGTGCCAGCAGTCACCGGGACAGGGAATTCGAGACCCAGTACTTC. Using reference TRBV7-9 and TRBJ2-5 for the parts outside the CDR3, the full variable domain is DTGVSQNPRHKITKRGQNVTFRCDPISEHNRLYWYRQTLGQGPEFLTYFQNEAQLEKSRLLSDRFSAERPKGSFSTLEIQRTEQGDSAMYLCASSHRDREFETQYFGPGTRLLVL.

The genes are TRBV7-2 and TRBJ2-1, with TRBD2 as a possible D gene (5 bases). Per germline, CDR1 SGHTA and CDR2 FQGNSA. The V end lost 1 base, the J end lost 0 bases, and 13 bases lay between the germline ends. The CDR3 covers 17 residues. The CDR3 nucleotides are TGTGCCAGCAGCTTAGGCCCTACTAGGCGCTCCTACAATGAGCAGTTCTTC. This encodes CASSLGPTRRSYNEQFF.

This clonotype was picked up many times. An end of the junction does not agree with germline; a read error may underlie this. The rearrangement joins TRBV7-2 to TRBJ2-7; D is unresolved. The germline V gene has CDR1 SGHTA and CDR2 FQGNSA. This CDR3 comprises 11 residues. CDR3 in amino acids: CASSFSYEQYF. Here the CDR3 DNA reads TGCGCCAGCAGTTTCTCCTACGAGCAGTACTTC.

The chain recombines TRBV4-2 with TRBJ2-7, with D unclear. Per germline, CDR1 LGHNA and CDR2 YNFKEQ. Trimming removed 0 bases from V and 2 bases from J, with 14 bases in between. The CDR3 is made up of 16 amino acids. This CDR3 is CASSQDMQRRAYEQYF. As DNA, the CDR3 is TGTGCCAGCAGCCAAGATATGCAGCGTCGGGCCTACGAGCAGTACTTC.

This clonotype was recorded a few times. The chain recombines TRBV7-2 with TRBJ2-1, with D unresolved. The CDR3 totals 17 residues. V was cut by 3 bases and J by 0 bases, with 15 bases left in between. Germline-derived CDR1 and CDR2 are SGHTA and FQGNSA. The CDR3, as DNA: TGTGCCAGCAGCTTTAGACCGTCAGATTTCTCCTACAATGAGCAGTTCTTC. This encodes CASSFRPSDFSYNEQFF.

This clonotype has more than one count but fewer than ten. The V gene is TRBV25-1, the J gene TRBJ2-7; D perhaps matches TRBD2 (5 bases). Germline values: CDR1 MGHDK, CDR2 SYGVNS. Trimming left V 7 bases short and J 5 bases short, with 15 bases between. This CDR3 is built from 13 residues. CDR3 amino acids: CASIAGIGNEQYF. As DNA, the CDR3 is TGTGCCAGCATTGCCGGGATAGGGAACGAGCAGTACTTC.

This clonotype has only a few counts. The rearrangement uses TRBV5-1 and TRBJ2-5; TRBD2 matches at 10 bases. Germline lookup yields CDR1 SGHRS and CDR2 YFSETQ. The CDR3 totals 16 residues. J was trimmed by 5 bases and V by 3 bases; bases with no gene match: 10. The CDR3 here is CASSSLLAGWEETQYF. CDR3 DNA: TGCGCCAGCAGCTCCCTACTAGCGGGGTGGGAGGAGACCCAGTACTTC.

The V gene is TRBV4-1, the J gene TRBJ2-3; 8 bases map to TRBD2. V lost 4 bases and J lost 3; bases outside the gene matches: 9. From germline, CDR1 is MGHRA and CDR2 YSYEKL. The CDR3 totals 16 residues. As DNA, the CDR3 is TGCGCCAGCAGCCCCCCCGGGGGGGGAATGACAGATACGCAGTATTTT. The encoded protein is CASSPPGGGMTDTQYF.

The J gene is TRBJ1-5, the V gene TRBV19, with D tentatively TRBD1 (5 bases). Trimming left V 9 bases short and J 1 base short, with 19 bases between. Germline V gene data show CDR1 as LNHDA and CDR2 as SQIVND (reference sequence). CDR3 size: 16 residues. DNA for the CDR3: TGTGCCAGCAATAAGATCAGGGATGGGAGCAATCAGCCCCAGCATTTT. Translation: CASNKIRDGSNQPQHF. Full variable domain (outside the CDR3, taken from reference TRBV19 and TRBJ1-5): DGGITQSPKYLFRKEGQNVTLSCEQNLNHDAMYWYRQDPGQGLRLIYYSQIVNDFQKGDIAEGYSVSREKKESFPLTVTSAQKNPTAFYLCASNKIRDGSNQPQHFGDGTRLSIL.

This clonotype showed up just a few times. The chain employs TRBV10-3 and TRBJ2-7; tentatively, D is TRBD1 (6 bases). Trimming removed 3 bases from V and 6 bases from J, with 12 bases in between. The CDR3 has 13 residues. Germline assignment: CDR1 ENHRY and CDR2 SYGVKD. CDR3 DNA sequence: TGTGCCATCAGTGACAGGGGCGCTCCCGAGCAGTACTTC. It yields the protein CAISDRGAPEQYF.

The J gene is TRBJ2-4, the V gene TRBV11-2; 9 bases agree with TRBD1. Germline values: CDR1 SGHAT, CDR2 FQNNGV. The CDR3 length is 12 residues. V shed 1 base and J 14 bases; nucleotides not matched to a gene: 3. DNA of the CDR3: TGTGCCAGCAGCTTAGGGGACAGGGTCAAGTACTTC. Protein sequence: CASSLGDRVKYF.

In this sample, this clonotype turned up a few times. The chain uses TRBV7-6 and TRBJ2-5; D not certain. Per germline, CDR1 SGHVS and CDR2 FNYEAQ. V was clipped by 2 bases and J by 2 bases, with 3 bases between them. The CDR3 length is 12 residues. DNA for the CDR3: TGTGCCAGCAGCTTACCGCAAGAGACCCAGTACTTC. This encodes CASSLPQETQYF.

This clonotype has more than one count but fewer than ten. This rearrangement joins TRBV6-5 to TRBJ1-1; tentative D call: TRBD1 (6 bases). Germline V gene sequence: CDR1 MNHEY, CDR2 SVGAGI. The V and J ends lost 5 bases and 2 bases respectively, with 15 bases between them. The CDR3 is 15 amino acids. CDR3: CASSHFQGSNTEAFF. In DNA, the CDR3 is TGTGCCAGCAGTCACTTCCAGGGGTCAAACACTGAAGCTTTCTTT.

This chain joins TRBV25-1 and TRBJ2-7; TRBD1 might be the D (6 bases). The CDR3 sequence is 15 residues long. Germline CDR1 reads MGHDK; CDR2 reads SYGVNS. The ends were cut back, 4 bases at V and 3 bases at J, with 16 bases in the middle. As DNA, the CDR3 is TGTGCCAGCAGTGGTTGGAACCGGGACAACTACGAGCAGTACTTC. Encoded protein: CASSGWNRDNYEQYF.

This clonotype has only one observation. This sequence joins TRBV7-2 and TRBJ2-5, with TRBD2 matching 9 bases. Germline loops: CDR1 SGHTA, CDR2 FQGNSA. After removal of 5 bases from V and 3 bases from J, the junction contained 10 bases not matched to a gene. The length of the CDR3 is 16 residues. The CDR3 reads CASSLLAGAPEETQYF. The DNA for the CDR3 is TGTGCCAGCAGCCTTTTAGCGGGAGCGCCGGAAGAGACCCAGTACTTC.

This clonotype was seen more than once but under ten times. J is TRBJ1-1 and V is TRBV6-2 or TRBV6-3; D gene unclear. The CDR3 loop spans 13 amino acids. CDR1 is MNHEY, CDR2 SVGEGT, per germline. V was shortened by 7 bases and J by 1 base, with 10 bases between the two germline ends. The CDR3 sequence is CASKGEANTEAFF. The CDR3 DNA is TGTGCCAGCAAGGGTGAGGCGAACACTGAAGCTTTCTTT.

This clonotype was picked up a small number of times. This chain uses TRBV2 with TRBJ2-1, with 7 bases aligning to TRBD1. This CDR3 has 16 residues. Germline V gives CDR1 SNHLY, CDR2 FYNNEI. Trimming cost V 5 bases and J 7 bases; bases outside gene matches: 14. The CDR3 DNA follows: TGTGCCAGCAGTCAGGGACAGACAGTCTCAGGAAATGAGCAGTTCTTC. Its protein is CASSQGQTVSGNEQFF.

A word on this clonotype: The junction differs from germline at one of its ends, possibly a read error. The rearrangement joins TRBV7-4 to TRBJ1-4; D is possibly TRBD1 (5 bases). CDR1 SGHVT and CDR2 SQSDAQ come from the germline V gene. The CDR3 runs to 14 residues. CDR3 nucleotides: TGCCGCACCGAGAGGGGAACAACTAATGAAAAACTGTTTTTT. Residues: CRTERGTTNEKLFF.

V gene TRBV4-2 combines with J gene TRBJ2-1; TRBD2 aligns across 8 bases. The J segment lost 4 bases and the V segment lost 0 bases, leaving 8 bases of the junction unmatched. Looked up from germline, CDR1 is LGHNA and CDR2 is YNFKEQ. This CDR3 is built from 17 residues. The CDR3 loop reads CASSQDGPAGEYNEQFF. The DNA of the CDR3 is TGTGCCAGCAGCCAAGATGGTCCAGCGGGGGAATACAATGAGCAGTTCTTC.

Only one count was recorded for this clonotype. Its ends do not fully match the called genes, so a read error is possible. Here the CDR3 DNA reads TGTGCCAGCTGTTACTCGAGAGGTCAGGGTGACACTGAAGCTTTCTTT. Protein: CASCYSRGQGDTEAFF. The chain joins TRBV6-5 to TRBJ1-1, with TRBD1 as a possible D gene (5 bases). The CDR3 covers 16 residues. The V gene's germline CDR1 is MNHEY and CDR2 SVGAGI.

The chain couples TRBV11-2 to TRBJ2-2; 11 bases fit TRBD2. This CDR3 is built from 18 residues. V was clipped by 5 bases and J by 0 bases; unmatched bases: 8. Germline V gene lookup returns CDR1 SGHAT and CDR2 FQNNGV. CDR3 DNA sequence: TGTGCCAGCAGCCTTCGGGTAGCGGGGGGGACGAACACCGGGGAGCTGTTTTTT. Translation: CASSLRVAGGTNTGELFF.

The J gene is TRBJ2-7, the V gene TRBV12-3 or TRBV12-4; weak D call: TRBD2 (6 bases). The CDR3 consists of 15 residues. V dropped 6 bases and J dropped 3 bases, with 18 bases sitting between them. CDR3 sequence (DNA): TGTGCCAGCAGCCCGGCCGCGGGGCCCTACTACGAGCAGTACTTC. This codes for CASSPAAGPYYEQYF.

A few counts support this clonotype. The rearrangement links TRBV6-1 to TRBJ2-7; TRBD1 is a possible D gene (5 bases). Germline lookup yields CDR1 MNHNS and CDR2 SASEGT. The V and J ends lost 7 bases and 2 bases respectively, with 15 bases between them. The CDR3 spans 14 residues. CDR3 sequence (DNA): TGTGCCAGCACCTTACGTGGGGCGGCCTACGAGCAGTACTTC. This sequence encodes CASTLRGAAYEQYF.

V gene TRBV7-9 combines with J gene TRBJ1-2, with 9 bases identical to TRBD1. Germline CDR1 and CDR2: SEHNR and FQNEAQ (reference sequence). V trimming: 5 bases; J trimming: 5 bases; junction bases outside the gene matches: 9. This CDR3 is built from 15 residues. The CDR3 sequence is CASSTGQGTPYGYTF. The CDR3 nucleotides are TGTGCCAGCAGCACCGGACAGGGGACCCCATATGGCTACACCTTC.

The V and J genes are TRBV6-2 or TRBV6-3 and TRBJ1-5; tentative D call: TRBD1 (5 bases). The CDR3 length is 15 residues. Germline V gene lookup returns CDR1 MNHEY and CDR2 SVGEGT. V was trimmed by 4 bases and J by 11 bases, leaving 21 bases between them. Here the CDR3 DNA reads TGTGCCAGCAGTTTCTCCCCGGGGGACGATTTGACCCAGCATTTT. Protein: CASSFSPGDDLTQHF.